These 3 T cell receptor beta chains share one sample of origin, sequenced in a study of STAT5B mutations in CD4+ large granular lymphocyte leukemia. Sequencing was performed with immunoSEQ multiplex PCR; in TCRdb, only in-frame clones are kept and a portion is missing. The data contain around 30,000 clones, roughly four fifths of them singletons. The sample comprised CD4+ T cells from blood buffy coats. These receptors all stem from a human donor in good health.

The gene calls are TRBV20-1 and TRBJ2-3; weak D call: TRBD1 (5 bases). Between the trimmed V and J ends, which lost 5 bases and 7 bases, there was a span of 10 bases. Looked up from germline, CDR1 is DFQATT and CDR2 is SNEGSKA (reference sequence). There are 11 residues in the CDR3. CDR3 coding DNA: TGCAGTGCTCATAGGGGAAATACGCAGTATTTT. Its protein product is CSAHRGNTQYF.

The J gene is TRBJ1-2, the V gene TRBV6-6; D is undetermined. CDR3 length: 14 amino acids. Germline CDR1 and CDR2: MNHNY and SVGAGI (reference sequence). V was trimmed by 0 bases and J by 7 bases, leaving 12 bases between them. The CDR3 is CASSYSNRQFGYTF. The DNA of the CDR3 is TGTGCCAGCAGTTACTCGAATCGGCAATTTGGCTACACCTTC.

The chain employs TRBV6-5 and TRBJ2-1, with a possible D match to TRBD2 (6 bases). V was pared by 8 bases and J by 4 bases, with 15 bases between. The germline CDR1 and CDR2 sequences are MNHEY and SVGAGI. The CDR3 runs 14 residues. The CDR3 loop is CASHLAGKYNEQFF. The CDR3 DNA reads as TGTGCCAGCCATTTGGCGGGAAAATACAATGAGCAGTTCTTC.